The 24 T cell receptor beta chains presented below share a single source sample, sequenced in a study of cytomegalovirus exposure and HLA in healthy donors. This PCR relied on a set of 60 Vbeta primers and 13 Jbeta primers. Sequenced by immunoSEQ multiplex PCR; TCRdb stores in-frame clones only, minus some. This sample yields about 160,000 clones, of which 65% to 80% are seen a single time; more than 3.5% belongs to the top ten. The specimen sequenced was PBMCs. These TCRs come from a man in his forties in good health and CMV-seronegative.

The chain links TRBV19 to TRBJ2-1, with 7 bases aligning to TRBD1. Losses at the gene ends were 6 bases for V and 4 bases for J; bases not matched to a gene: 9. The CDR3 sequence is 15 residues long. Germline V gene lookup returns CDR1 LNHDA and CDR2 SQIVND (reference sequence). CDR3 sequence (DNA): TGTGCCAGTAGGAGTCCGGGACAGAGATACAATGAGCAGTTCTTC. Amino acid sequence: CASRSPGQRYNEQFF. The full variable domain, completed using reference TRBV19 and TRBJ2-1, is DGGITQSPKYLFRKEGQNVTLSCEQNLNHDAMYWYRQDPGQGLRLIYYSQIVNDFQKGDIAEGYSVSREKKESFPLTVTSAQKNPTAFYLCASRSPGQRYNEQFFGPGTRLTVL.

Only one count was recorded for this clone. This chain uses TRBV5-1 with TRBJ1-5, with 11 bases fitting TRBD1. The junction had 4 bases not matched to a gene; V was cut back by 0 bases and J by 5 bases. CDR1 is SGHRS, CDR2 YFSETQ, per germline. The length of the CDR3 is 16 residues. Here the CDR3 reads CASSLGGGQGDQPQHF. The CDR3 DNA follows: TGCGCCAGCAGCTTGGGGGGGGGACAGGGGGATCAGCCCCAGCATTTT.

The chain combines TRBV6-1 with TRBJ2-5; tentative D call: TRBD1 (6 bases). Germline V gene data show CDR1 as MNHNS and CDR2 as SASEGT. This CDR3 contains 14 residues. V lost 6 bases and J lost 2, with 13 bases in between. This CDR3 reads CASRRTASQETQYF. In nucleotides, the CDR3 is TGTGCCAGCAGGAGGACAGCTTCTCAAGAGACCCAGTACTTC.

The table lists this clone with a few counts. The chain carries TRBV5-5 and TRBJ2-7, with TRBD1 as a possible D gene (6 bases). The CDR3 totals 15 residues. CDR1 SGHKS and CDR2 YYEKEE come from the germline V gene (reference sequence). V lost 3 bases, J lost 1 base, and 14 bases lay in between. The DNA for the CDR3 is TGTGCCAGCAGCTCAGGGGTACAGTCATCCTACGAGCAGTACTTC. As protein: CASSSGVQSSYEQYF.

About this clone itself: A read error is likely, as this CDR3 ends without the conserved phenylalanine or tryptophan. The chain employs TRBV5-4 and TRBJ1-1, with D uncertain. The germline V and J ends were trimmed by 9 bases and 1 base, with 10 bases remaining between them. This CDR3 is 12 amino acids long. Germline lookup yields CDR1 SGHNT and CDR2 YYREEE (reference sequence). CDR3 sequence reads: CATNGGNTEAFL. CDR3 DNA sequence: TGTGCCACCAATGGCGGGAACACTGAAGCTTTCCTT.

The genes are TRBV9 and TRBJ2-3; tentatively, D is TRBD1 (5 bases). The CDR3 covers 13 residues. CDR1 SGDLS and CDR2 YYNGEE come from the germline V gene. Trimming cost V 1 base and J 4 bases, with 7 bases left between them. CDR3 in DNA: TGTGCCAGCAGCGTACAGGGCCCAGATACGCAGTATTTT. Protein product: CASSVQGPDTQYF.

The chain couples TRBV5-1 to TRBJ1-3; TRBD1 matches 7 bases. V lost 0 bases, J lost 7 bases, and 7 bases stayed unmatched. CDR3 length equals 15 residues. CDR1 and CDR2 from the germline V gene are SGHRS and YFSETQ. The CDR3 DNA reads TGCGCCAGCAGCTTGGCCGGGACAGTTGCCAACACCATATATTTT. Translated: CASSLAGTVANTIYF.

The V gene is TRBV6-4, the J gene TRBJ1-1, with D hard to call. This CDR3 comprises 14 residues. V was trimmed by 7 bases and J by 0 bases, leaving 12 bases between them. In germline, CDR1 is MRHNA, CDR2 SNTAGT. This CDR3 is CASKLGEMNTEAFF. DNA of the CDR3: TGTGCCAGCAAATTGGGAGAAATGAACACTGAAGCTTTCTTT.

The J gene is TRBJ1-2, the V gene TRBV6-1, with a tentative D call TRBD1 (5 bases). The V gene's germline CDR1 is MNHNS and CDR2 SASEGT. The CDR3 has 12 residues. Trimming removed 2 bases from V and 8 bases from J, with 9 bases in between. The CDR3 DNA reads TGTGCCAGCAGTGAACAGGGAAACGGCTACACCTTC. Translated: CASSEQGNGYTF.

This clone has only a few counts. The V gene is TRBV5-1, the J gene TRBJ2-2; D remains unclear. V was pared by 2 bases and J by 1 base, with 6 bases between. The length of the CDR3 is 14 residues. The germline V gene has CDR1 SGHRS and CDR2 YFSETQ. The CDR3 region has the DNA TGCGCCAGCAGCTTAACAGTGAACACCGGGGAGCTGTTTTTT. It translates to CASSLTVNTGELFF. Based on the CDR3 plus reference TRBV5-1 and TRBJ2-2, the full variable domain is KAGVTQTPRYLIKTRGQQVTLSCSPISGHRSVSWYQQTPGQGLQFLFEYFSETQRNKGNFPGRFSGRQFSNSRSEMNVSTLELGDSALYLCASSLTVNTGELFFGEGSRLTVL.

This rearrangement joins TRBV6-5 to TRBJ1-1; the match to TRBD1 covers 7 bases. V shed 7 bases, J shed 1 base, and the junction held 6 bases outside the gene matches. This CDR3 is 14 amino acids long. The germline V gene encodes CDR1 MNHEY and CDR2 SVGAGI. The CDR3 DNA sequence: TGTGCCAGCAATCCGGGACAGCGGAACACTGAAGCTTTCTTT. The encoded protein is CASNPGQRNTEAFF.

This clone was found once. The gene calls are TRBV2 and TRBJ1-1; unclear D gene. Germline V lookup: CDR1 SNHLY, CDR2 FYNNEI. Trimming stripped 7 bases from V and 3 bases from J, with 18 bases between. The length of the CDR3 is 15 residues. The CDR3 loop reads CASTETGSGDTEAFF. The CDR3 DNA reads as TGTGCCAGCACCGAGACCGGGAGCGGGGACACTGAAGCTTTCTTT.

The chain has TRBV5-4 and TRBJ2-1; the match to TRBD1 covers 11 bases. Germline CDR1 SGHNT, CDR2 YYREEE (reference sequence). The V and J ends lost 0 bases and 14 bases, in that order; junction bases with no gene match: 10. CDR3 size: 15 residues. CDR3 region: CASSLVGQGGLREFF. The CDR3 DNA is TGTGCCAGCAGCTTGGTGGGACAGGGGGGGTTAAGGGAGTTCTTC.

The chain combines TRBV7-2 with TRBJ2-1; D is possibly TRBD1 (5 bases). V dropped 5 bases and J dropped 2 bases, with 7 bases sitting between them. This CDR3 spans 13 amino acids. From germline, CDR1 is SGHTA and CDR2 FQGNSA. The CDR3 protein is CASSETAYNEQFF. The CDR3 nucleotides read TGTGCCAGCAGCGAGACAGCCTACAATGAGCAGTTCTTC.

The chain carries TRBV7-8 and TRBJ2-3; D remains unclear. The CDR3 contains 15 residues. V shed 5 bases and J shed 1 base, with 13 bases lying between them. The germline gives CDR1 SGHVS, CDR2 FQNEAQ. DNA for the CDR3: TGTGCCAGCAGCCCCTCGAGGCTACGCACAGATACGCAGTATTTT. Translated, it gives CASSPSRLRTDTQYF. Complete variable domain (other parts from reference TRBV7-8 and TRBJ2-3): GAGVSQSPRYKVAKRGQDVALRCDPISGHVSLFWYQQALGQGPEFLTYFQNEAQLDKSGLPSDRFFAERPEGSVSTLKIQRTQQEDSAVYLCASSPSRLRTDTQYFGPGTRLTVL.

This clone was observed once. The chain recombines TRBV5-1 with TRBJ1-2, with 7 nucleotides matching TRBD1. Unmatched junction bases numbered 9, after V lost 4 bases and J lost 6 bases. Germline CDR1 reads SGHRS; CDR2 reads YFSETQ. This CDR3 spans 14 amino acids. The CDR3 here is CASSQQTGLDGYTF. In DNA, the CDR3 is TGCGCCAGCAGCCAACAGACAGGGTTGGATGGCTACACCTTC.

This chain links TRBV19 with TRBJ2-5; a possible D gene is TRBD1 (6 bases). V was pared by 3 bases and J by 9 bases, with 20 bases between. Germline CDR1 LNHDA, CDR2 SQIVND (reference sequence). The CDR3 runs to 15 residues. For the CDR3, the DNA is TGTGCCAGTAGTATTCCGGGCTGGGACAAGAAGGCCCAGTACTTC. Protein: CASSIPGWDKKAQYF.

In this sample, this clone turned up a few times. The rearrangement links TRBV19 to TRBJ1-1; no clear D. This CDR3 is 14 amino acids long. From germline, CDR1 is LNHDA and CDR2 SQIVND (reference sequence). V was shortened by 6 bases and J by 1 base, with 12 bases between the two germline ends. The CDR3 sequence is CASREGGANTEAFF. The CDR3 nucleotides are TGTGCCAGTAGAGAGGGAGGTGCGAACACTGAAGCTTTCTTT.

As to this clone: In this CDR3 the conserved last residue, phenylalanine or tryptophan, is missing, so a read error is likely. The chain has TRBV6-1 and TRBJ1-2; tentative D call: TRBD1 (6 bases). The CDR3 sequence is 17 residues long. V was trimmed by 1 base and J by 0 bases, leaving 15 bases between them. In germline, CDR1 is MNHNS, CDR2 SASEGT. The CDR3 coding sequence is TGTGCCAGCAGTGAAGGGGGACACTCGAGGGCTAACTATGGCTACACCCTC. Translating it yields CASSEGGHSRANYGYTL.

The V gene is TRBV28, the J gene TRBJ1-5, with a weak D call TRBD1 (6 bases). With 6 bases removed from V and 1 base from J, the gap between germline ends came to 16 bases. The CDR3 sequence is 16 residues long. CDR1 and CDR2 from the germline V gene are MDHEN and SYDVKM. CDR3 residues: CASSPPGQGSNQPQHF. CDR3 bases: TGTGCCAGCAGCCCCCCAGGGCAGGGGAGCAATCAGCCCCAGCATTTT.

J is TRBJ1-5 and V is TRBV19; 9 positions match TRBD1. This CDR3 contains 15 residues. Germline V gene sequence: CDR1 LNHDA, CDR2 SQIVND (reference sequence). V was pared by 5 bases and J by 6 bases, with 8 bases of the junction left unmatched. The CDR3 DNA sequence: TGTGCCAGTAGTGTCGGGACAGGGAAGGGTCAGCCCCAGCATTTT. Residues: CASSVGTGKGQPQHF.

This clone was counted only a few times. One base separates it from a far larger clone, so it is likely a read error. In the same sample, other DNA sequences code for this CDR3. The chain couples TRBV5-1 to TRBJ2-7, with 8 bases identical to TRBD1. The junction had 7 bases not matched to a gene; V was cut back by 4 bases and J by 1 base. The CDR3 contains 15 residues. The germline CDR1 and CDR2 sequences are SGHRS and YFSETQ. CDR3 sequence: CASSLGTGGSYEQYF. DNA of the CDR3: TGCGCCAGCAGCCTAGGGACAGGTGGGTCCTACGAGCAGTACTTC.

This chain uses TRBV9 with TRBJ1-2, with D perhaps TRBD1 (6 bases). The CDR3 has 15 amino acids. With 2 bases removed from V and 2 bases from J, the gap between germline ends came to 13 bases. Germline values: CDR1 SGDLS, CDR2 YYNGEE. CDR3 loop: CASSVTGRENYGYTF. The CDR3 nucleotides read TGTGCCAGCAGCGTCACAGGGAGGGAGAACTATGGCTACACCTTC. Full variable domain (missing parts from reference TRBV9 and TRBJ1-2): DSGVTQTPKHLITATGQRVTLRCSPRSGDLSVYWYQQSLDQGLQFLIQYYNGEERAKGNILERFSAQQFPDLHSELNLSSLELGDSALYFCASSVTGRENYGYTFGSGTRLTVV.

V usage is TRBV7-9 and J usage is TRBJ2-5, with TRBD2 matching over 7 bases. This CDR3 has 15 amino acids. Looked up from germline, CDR1 is SEHNR and CDR2 is FQNEAQ (reference sequence). After removal of 6 bases from V and 3 bases from J, the junction contained 10 bases not matched to a gene. DNA of the CDR3: TGTGCCAGCAGTTTTACCGGGACTACAAAAGAGACCCAGTACTTC. This encodes CASSFTGTTKETQYF. Variable domain in full (rest from reference TRBV7-9 and TRBJ2-5): DTGVSQNPRHKITKRGQNVTFRCDPISEHNRLYWYRQTLGQGPEFLTYFQNEAQLEKSRLLSDRFSAERPKGSFSTLEIQRTEQGDSAMYLCASSFTGTTKETQYFGPGTRLLVL.